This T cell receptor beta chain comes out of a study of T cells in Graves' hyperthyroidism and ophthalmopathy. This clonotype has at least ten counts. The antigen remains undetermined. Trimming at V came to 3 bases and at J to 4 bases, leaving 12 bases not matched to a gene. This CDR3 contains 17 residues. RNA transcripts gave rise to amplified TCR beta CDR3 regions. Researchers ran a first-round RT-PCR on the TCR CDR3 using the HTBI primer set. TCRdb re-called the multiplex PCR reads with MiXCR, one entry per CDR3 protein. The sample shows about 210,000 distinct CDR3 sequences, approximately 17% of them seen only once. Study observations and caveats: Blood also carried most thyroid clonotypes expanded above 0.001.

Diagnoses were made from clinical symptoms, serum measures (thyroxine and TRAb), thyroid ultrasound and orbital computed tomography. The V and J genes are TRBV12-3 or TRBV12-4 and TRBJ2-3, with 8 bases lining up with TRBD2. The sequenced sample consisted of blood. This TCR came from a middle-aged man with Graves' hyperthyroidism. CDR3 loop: CASSFIGLAFVADTQYF. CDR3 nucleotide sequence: TGTGCCAGCAGTTTTATAGGACTAGCCTTTGTCGCAGATACGCAGTATTTT.